Presented here are 13 T cell receptor beta chains from one specimen sequenced in a study of blood T cell repertoires in COVID-19. Sequenced by immunoSEQ multiplex PCR; TCRdb stores in-frame clones only, minus some. The sample has 190,000 or so clones, about three quarters seen once. The sequencing input was peripheral blood. The receptor set was obtained from a woman older than 75 with active or convalescent COVID-19.

The chain has TRBV28 and TRBJ1-5; 7 nucleotides line up with TRBD1. Germline CDR1 and CDR2: MDHEN and SYDVKM. The length of the CDR3 is 14 residues. The V gene end was trimmed by 4 bases and the J gene end by 11 bases; junction bases not matched to a gene: 11. CDR3 region: CASSSQQGRRSQHF. DNA of the CDR3: TGTGCCAGCAGTTCCCAACAGGGGCGGAGGTCCCAGCATTTT.

V and J are TRBV5-6 and TRBJ1-5, with D perhaps TRBD1 (5 bases). With 3 bases removed from V and 0 bases from J, the gap between germline ends came to 10 bases. Germline V gene sequence: CDR1 SGHDT, CDR2 YYEEEE. The CDR3 extends over 15 amino acids. The CDR3 DNA reads as TGTGCCAGCAGCTGGGGGGTGAATAGCAATCAGCCCCAGCATTTT. As protein: CASSWGVNSNQPQHF.

The chain couples TRBV7-6 to TRBJ2-5; 8 bases line up with TRBD1. Losses at the gene ends were 5 bases for V and 8 bases for J; bases not matched to a gene: 13. The CDR3 sequence is 15 residues long. Germline V lookup: CDR1 SGHVS, CDR2 FNYEAQ. The CDR3: CASSPGTGSVRTQYF. The CDR3 DNA is TGTGCCAGCAGCCCTGGGACAGGATCAGTACGAACCCAGTACTTC.

The rearrangement links TRBV19 to TRBJ1-5, with a possible D match to TRBD1 (5 bases). The CDR3 extends over 13 amino acids. In germline, CDR1 is LNHDA, CDR2 SQIVND (reference sequence). V lost 8 bases and J 0 bases, leaving 8 bases between the germline ends. The CDR3 sequence: CASSDISNQPQHF. CDR3 nucleotide sequence: TGTGCCAGTTCGGACATTAGCAATCAGCCCCAGCATTTT.

The CDR3 DNA sequence: TGTGCCAGCAGTTCACCTCGCCAGGGGAATCAGCCCCAGCATTTT. Its protein product is CASSSPRQGNQPQHF. V is TRBV27 and J is TRBJ1-5; tentative D call: TRBD1 (6 bases). Germline V lookup: CDR1 MNHEY, CDR2 SMNVEV (reference sequence). Between the trimmed V and J ends, which lost 4 bases and 4 bases, there was a span of 14 bases. The CDR3 consists of 15 residues.

The chain is built from TRBV10-3 and TRBJ2-1, with 9 bases aligning to TRBD1. This CDR3 has 15 residues. After removal of 4 bases from V and 4 bases from J, the junction contained 5 bases not matched to a gene. Germline CDR1 reads ENHRY; CDR2 reads SYGVKD. The CDR3 region has the DNA TGTGCCATCAGTGCAACAGGGGGCCCTTACAATGAGCAGTTCTTC. The encoded protein is CAISATGGPYNEQFF.

The chain has TRBV5-4 and TRBJ2-7; 11 bases fit TRBD2. V lost 1 base, J lost 4 bases, and 4 bases stayed unmatched. Germline V gene sequence: CDR1 SGHNT, CDR2 YYREEE (reference sequence). The CDR3 runs 15 residues. CDR3 in amino acids: CASSLSSGGSYEQYF. CDR3 in DNA: TGTGCCAGCAGCTTGTCTAGCGGGGGGTCGTACGAGCAGTACTTC.

J is TRBJ2-3 and V is TRBV12-3 or TRBV12-4, with D unresolved. Trimming cost V 7 bases and J 6 bases, with 14 bases left between them. The CDR3 length is 13 residues. The CDR3 region is CASNRRSSDTQYF. The CDR3, as DNA: TGTGCCAGCAACCGTAGGAGTTCCGATACGCAGTATTTT.

This chain's CDR3 is CASSAERATDTQYF. The CDR3 coding sequence is TGTGCCAGTAGTGCCGAGAGAGCGACGGATACGCAGTATTTT. V is TRBV19 and J is TRBJ2-3; the D is unclear. Looked up from germline, CDR1 is LNHDA and CDR2 is SQIVND (reference sequence). This CDR3 contains 14 residues. V was cut by 5 bases and J by 6 bases, with 15 bases left in between.

CDR3: CASSEVGTGDPYGYTF. DNA of the CDR3: TGTGCCAGCAGTGAAGTTGGGACAGGGGATCCCTATGGCTACACCTTC. The V gene is TRBV6-1, the J gene TRBJ1-2; 10 nucleotides line up with TRBD1. There are 16 residues in the CDR3. V was pared by 1 base and J by 4 bases, with 6 bases of the junction left unmatched. Germline V gene lookup returns CDR1 MNHNS and CDR2 SASEGT.

The chain joins TRBV19 to TRBJ1-2, with D hard to call. The CDR3 is 12 amino acids. V dropped 3 bases and J dropped 3 bases, with 5 bases sitting between them. The germline gives CDR1 LNHDA, CDR2 SQIVND (reference sequence). The chain's CDR3 is CASSIPDYGYTF. The CDR3 bases are TGTGCCAGTAGTATCCCAGACTATGGCTACACCTTC.

The chain is built from TRBV3-1 (or the pseudogene TRBV3-2) and TRBJ1-1, with 7 bases lining up with TRBD1. Germline loops: CDR1 LGHDT, CDR2 YNNKEL (reference sequence). The CDR3 totals 16 residues. Losses at the gene ends were 4 bases for V and 3 bases for J; bases not matched to a gene: 11. The CDR3 nucleotides are TGTGCCAGCAGCCCGCTCAGGGGGGTCAGACACACTGAAGCTTTCTTT. Translated, it gives CASSPLRGVRHTEAFF.

V usage is TRBV5-1 and J usage is TRBJ1-1; D is possibly TRBD1 (5 bases). V was shortened by 3 bases and J by 4 bases, with 13 bases between the two germline ends. CDR1 SGHRS and CDR2 YFSETQ come from the germline V gene. The CDR3 totals 14 residues. The CDR3 DNA reads TGCGCCAGCAGCTCAGCACCTGGGGCCACTGAAGCTTTCTTT. Translating gives CASSSAPGATEAFF.